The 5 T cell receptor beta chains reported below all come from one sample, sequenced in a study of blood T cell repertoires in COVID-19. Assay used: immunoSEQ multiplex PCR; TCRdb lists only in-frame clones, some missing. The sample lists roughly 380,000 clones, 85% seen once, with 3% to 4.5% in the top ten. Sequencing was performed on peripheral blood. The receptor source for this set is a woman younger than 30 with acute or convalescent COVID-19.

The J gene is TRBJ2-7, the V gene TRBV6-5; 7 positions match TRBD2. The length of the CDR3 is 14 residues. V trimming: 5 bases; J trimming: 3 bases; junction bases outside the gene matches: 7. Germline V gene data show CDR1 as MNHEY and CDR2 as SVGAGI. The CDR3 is CASSHPGLGYEQYF. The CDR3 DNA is TGTGCCAGCAGTCATCCCGGACTAGGCTACGAGCAGTACTTC.

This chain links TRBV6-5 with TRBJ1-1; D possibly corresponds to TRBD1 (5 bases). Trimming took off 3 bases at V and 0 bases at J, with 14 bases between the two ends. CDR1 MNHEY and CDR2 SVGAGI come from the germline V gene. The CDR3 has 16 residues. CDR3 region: CASSYEAGSMNTEAFF. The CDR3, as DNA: TGTGCCAGCAGTTATGAGGCAGGGTCCATGAACACTGAAGCTTTCTTT.

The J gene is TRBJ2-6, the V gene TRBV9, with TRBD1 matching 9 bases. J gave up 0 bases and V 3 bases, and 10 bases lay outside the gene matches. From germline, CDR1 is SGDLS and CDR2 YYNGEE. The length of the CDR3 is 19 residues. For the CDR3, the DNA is TGTGCCAGCAGCGCGTACAGGGGGCGGTACCACTCTGGGGCCAACGTCCTGACTTTC. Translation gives CASSAYRGRYHSGANVLTF.

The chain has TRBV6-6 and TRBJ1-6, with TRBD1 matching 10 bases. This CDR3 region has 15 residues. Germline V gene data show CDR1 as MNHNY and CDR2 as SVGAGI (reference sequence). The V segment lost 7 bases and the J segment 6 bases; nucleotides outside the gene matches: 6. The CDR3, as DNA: TGTGCCAGCAATTCCGGGACAGGGGTTAATTCACCCCTCCACTTT. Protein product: CASNSGTGVNSPLHF.

The CDR3 protein is CASSLPRGTNEQFF. CDR3 nucleotides: TGTGCCAGCAGCTTGCCCCGGGGTACCAATGAGCAGTTCTTC. The genes are TRBV5-6 and TRBJ2-1; tentatively, D is TRBD2 (5 bases). The CDR3 is 14 amino acids. The V gene's germline CDR1 is SGHDT and CDR2 YYEEEE. V lost 1 base and J lost 6, with 11 bases in between.